These 19 T cell receptor beta chains were all obtained from the same sample, sequenced in a study of T cell repertoires in cytomegalovirus infection. TCRdb reanalysed the reads using MiXCR and keeps one entry per CDR3 protein. The sample records roughly 300,000 distinct CDR3 sequences, around 9.5% being singletons. The sample comprised PBMCs. The receptors stem from a human donor in good health (CMV status not recorded). Some clones in this sample may be carry-over from other donors' samples.

This clonotype was found a few times. This chain connects TRBV15 to TRBJ2-7; 7 bases map to TRBD2. J gave up 7 bases and V 1 base, and 16 bases lay outside the gene matches. The CDR3 loop spans 17 amino acids. Looked up from germline, CDR1 is LNHNV and CDR2 is YYDKDF (reference sequence). The CDR3 sequence: CATSRVGGAEGRDEQYF. The CDR3 DNA reads as TGTGCCACCAGCAGAGTTGGGGGAGCGGAAGGGAGGGATGAGCAGTACTTC.

This clonotype showed up many times. This sequence joins TRBV7-2 and TRBJ1-1; D is unclear. There are 12 residues in the CDR3. Germline CDR1 and CDR2: SGHTA and FQGNSA. The V gene lost 1 base and the J gene lost 3 bases, with 3 bases spanning the gap. DNA for the CDR3: TGTGCCAGCAGCTTAGTTTACACTGAAGCTTTCTTT. Amino acids: CASSLVYTEAFF.

This chain joins TRBV4-1 and TRBJ1-1; 7 bases fit TRBD1. V gave up 0 bases and J gave up 11 bases; unmatched junction bases: 6. The CDR3 spans 13 residues. Germline values: CDR1 MGHRA, CDR2 YSYEKL. This CDR3 reads CASSQDTARGAFF. CDR3 sequence (DNA): TGCGCCAGCAGCCAAGATACTGCCAGGGGGGCTTTCTTT.

This clonotype turned up a few times. The J gene is TRBJ1-2, the V gene TRBV19, with a possible D match to TRBD1 (6 bases). Trimming stripped 5 bases from V and 8 bases from J, with 21 bases between. This CDR3 comprises 15 residues. Germline V gene lookup returns CDR1 LNHDA and CDR2 SQIVND (reference sequence). CDR3 protein: CASSPLQGGVHGYTF. CDR3 DNA: TGTGCCAGTAGTCCGTTACAGGGAGGGGTTCACGGCTACACCTTC.

This clonotype was counted ten times or more. The rearrangement links TRBV12-3 or TRBV12-4 to TRBJ1-5; 7 nucleotides agree with TRBD1. The CDR3 spans 15 residues. The V segment lost 5 bases and the J segment 3 bases; nucleotides outside the gene matches: 7. Written as DNA, the CDR3 is TGTGCCAGCAGTGCGACAGGGAACTACAATCAGCCCCAGCATTTT. Encoded protein: CASSATGNYNQPQHF.

The chain links TRBV6-1 to TRBJ1-1; D remains unclear. CDR1 MNHNS and CDR2 SASEGT come from the germline V gene. The CDR3 sequence is 13 residues long. V was clipped by 7 bases and J by 1 base, with 10 bases between them. The CDR3, as DNA: TGTGCCAGCATGAAGGGTACGAACACTGAAGCTTTCTTT. Its translation: CASMKGTNTEAFF.

This clonotype was seen ten or more times. V is TRBV11-2 and J is TRBJ1-1, with unresolved D. The V gene's germline CDR1 is SGHAT and CDR2 FQNNGV. The CDR3 is made up of 15 amino acids. V was trimmed by 0 bases and J by 0 bases, leaving 8 bases between them. CDR3 nucleotide sequence: TGTGCCAGCAGCTTAGAAGCAGGCCTGAACACTGAAGCTTTCTTT. Translated: CASSLEAGLNTEAFF.

The chain couples TRBV15 to TRBJ2-7; D is undetermined. The CDR3 contains 14 residues. The V end was cut by 0 bases, the J end by 1 base, with 7 bases between. CDR1 and CDR2 (germline): LNHNV, YYDKDF (reference sequence). CDR3 nucleotides: TGTGCCACCAGCAGAGACCAGCGTTCCTACGAGCAGTACTTC. Translated: CATSRDQRSYEQYF.

The gene calls are TRBV6-1 and TRBJ2-3; D unresolved. The germline V gene has CDR1 MNHNS and CDR2 SASEGT. Trimming removed 6 bases at V and 3 bases at J, with 13 bases between. This CDR3 is built from 14 residues. In DNA form, the CDR3 reads TGTGCCAGCAGCCTCTTATGGGCAACAGATACGCAGTATTTT. Protein product: CASSLLWATDTQYF.

This clonotype was detected many times. The V gene is TRBV6-2 or TRBV6-3, the J gene TRBJ1-5; unclear D gene. Germline assignment: CDR1 MNHEY and CDR2 SVGEGT. V lost 3 bases and J lost 3, with 12 bases in between. The CDR3 has 15 residues. The CDR3 region is CASSYAAGANQPQHF. The CDR3, as DNA: TGTGCCAGCAGTTATGCGGCGGGCGCCAATCAGCCCCAGCATTTT.

The chain is built from TRBV7-8 and TRBJ1-1; no reliable D call. Germline V CDR1 and CDR2: SGHVS, FQNEAQ. V was cut by 1 base and J by 2 bases, with 17 bases left in between. CDR3 length: 17 amino acids. The CDR3 sequence is CASSLGNPVTDNTEAFF. As DNA, the CDR3 is TGTGCCAGCAGCTTAGGAAACCCCGTCACGGATAACACTGAAGCTTTCTTT.

The chain couples TRBV6-8 to TRBJ1-2; 11 bases match TRBD1. V trimming: 6 bases; J trimming: 8 bases; junction bases outside the gene matches: 11. The CDR3 extends over 15 amino acids. Germline values: CDR1 MNHGY, CDR2 SAAAGT. CDR3 coding DNA: TGTGCCAGCAGCCCGTGGACAGGGGGCCGCTTAGGCTACACCTTC. It encodes CASSPWTGGRLGYTF.

This clonotype was observed a few times. The chain has TRBV7-9 and TRBJ1-2, with 7 bases identical to TRBD1. CDR1 and CDR2 from the germline V gene are SEHNR and FQNEAQ (reference sequence). This CDR3 is 12 amino acids long. The ends lost 5 bases at V and 8 bases at J; junction bases unmatched: 5. In DNA, the CDR3 is TGTGCCAGCAGCCCCTCACAGGGGGGCTACACCTTC. Its protein product is CASSPSQGGYTF.

This clonotype was picked up many times. This chain links TRBV28 with TRBJ1-1, with TRBD1 matching over 7 bases. CDR1 MDHEN and CDR2 SYDVKM come from the germline V gene. The CDR3 has 14 amino acids. The trim removed 5 bases at V and 1 base at J, leaving 4 bases unmatched. The CDR3: CASSAQGGNTEAFF. As DNA, the CDR3 is TGTGCCAGCAGTGCCCAGGGGGGGAACACTGAAGCTTTCTTT.

This clonotype was picked up many times. The genes are TRBV7-2 and TRBJ1-2; the D gene is possibly TRBD1 (5 bases). Germline CDR1 reads SGHTA; CDR2 reads FQGNSA. The V end was cut by 8 bases, the J end by 8 bases, with 15 bases between. The length of the CDR3 is 12 residues. Here the CDR3 reads CASAPGGTGYTF. The CDR3 DNA follows: TGTGCCAGCGCGCCGGGGGGGACGGGCTACACCTTC.

This clonotype was observed a handful of times. The rearrangement joins TRBV23-1 to TRBJ1-5, with 8 bases lining up with TRBD1. TRBV23-1 is known as an ORF, though its function is uncertain. The CDR3 spans 16 residues. V shed 3 bases, J shed 4 bases, and the junction held 8 bases outside the gene matches. The CDR3 DNA reads as TGCGCCAGCAGTCAGCCCGGGACAGGATTTAATCAGCCCCAGCATTTT. This codes for CASSQPGTGFNQPQHF.

At least ten counts were recorded for this clonotype. The genes are TRBV5-1 and TRBJ2-3; 8 bases map to TRBD2. This CDR3 comprises 17 residues. Trimming cost V 4 bases and J 2 bases; bases outside gene matches: 12. Germline CDR1 reads SGHRS; CDR2 reads YFSETQ. Written as DNA, the CDR3 is TGCGCCAGCAGCCCCGGACTAGCCGTGGGTTTCACAGATACGCAGTATTTT. Translating it yields CASSPGLAVGFTDTQYF.

This clonotype was recorded at least ten times. CDR3 sequence reads: CASSSGRGTGETQYF. CDR3 nucleotides: TGTGCCAGCAGTTCGGGGAGGGGGACAGGGGAGACCCAGTACTTC. This chain uses TRBV12-3 or TRBV12-4 with TRBJ2-5, with 9 nucleotides matching TRBD1. CDR3 length equals 15 residues. V gave up 4 bases and J gave up 5 bases; unmatched junction bases: 8.

This clonotype has a handful of counts. V is TRBV27 and J is TRBJ2-2; TRBD2 aligns across 10 bases. The V and J ends lost 7 bases and 4 bases, in that order; junction bases with no gene match: 6. The germline gives CDR1 MNHEY, CDR2 SMNVEV (reference sequence). CDR3 size: 15 residues. The CDR3 loop is CASKLSGGLTGELFF. DNA of the CDR3: TGTGCCAGCAAACTTAGCGGGGGGCTCACCGGGGAGCTGTTTTTT.